This entry lists 30 T cell receptor beta chains sequenced from one sample in a study of T cells in pancreatic ductal adenocarcinoma. Here immunoSEQ multiplex PCR was the method, and the copy in TCRdb shows in-frame clones only, minus some. The sample has some 16,000 clones, around 90% seen once. Selected pancreatic ductal adenocarcinoma patients had undergone surgery without neoadjuvant therapy. Sequencing was performed on PBMCs. Every receptor here comes from a human donor with pancreatic ductal adenocarcinoma.

This chain connects TRBV5-6 to TRBJ1-1, with D unclear. V was pared by 0 bases and J by 10 bases, with 10 bases between. The CDR3 has 12 residues. CDR1 is SGHDT and CDR2 is YYEEEE in the germline V gene. CDR3 loop: CASSLEGRGAFF. The CDR3 DNA sequence: TGTGCCAGCAGCTTGGAGGGCCGGGGAGCTTTCTTT.

The chain combines TRBV7-9 with TRBJ2-2, with D possibly matching TRBD1 (6 bases). The ends were cut back, 0 bases at V and 0 bases at J, with 11 bases in the middle. Germline values: CDR1 SEHNR, CDR2 FQNEAQ (reference sequence). CDR3 size: 17 residues. For the CDR3, the DNA is TGTGCCAGCAGCTTAGCGCTTGCAGGGGCGAACACCGGGGAGCTGTTTTTT. Translating gives CASSLALAGANTGELFF.

V usage is TRBV9 and J usage is TRBJ2-7; 8 nucleotides line up with TRBD1. With 1 base clipped from V and 1 base from J, the junction kept 1 base outside the gene matches. The CDR3 covers 14 residues. The germline V gene has CDR1 SGDLS and CDR2 YYNGEE. CDR3 sequence reads: CASSVRQGSYEQYF. The CDR3 DNA reads as TGTGCCAGCAGCGTAAGACAGGGGTCCTACGAGCAGTACTTC.

This chain uses TRBV2 with TRBJ1-1; possible D gene TRBD1, 5 bases. Germline loops: CDR1 SNHLY, CDR2 FYNNEI. The CDR3 totals 18 residues. Trimming took off 6 bases at V and 1 base at J, with 24 bases between the two ends. The CDR3: CASSLGEGRMAANTEAFF. Here the CDR3 DNA reads TGTGCCAGCAGCTTAGGGGAGGGAAGGATGGCAGCGAACACTGAAGCTTTCTTT.

The chain employs TRBV30 and TRBJ1-6; 7 nucleotides align to TRBD1. Germline values: CDR1 GTSNPN, CDR2 SVGIG (reference sequence). This CDR3 has 17 amino acids. Trimming removed 0 bases from V and 1 base from J; junction bases left unmatched: 6. CDR3 coding DNA: TGTGCCTGGAGTGTTGGGTCAGGGGGTTCCTATAATTCACCCCTCCACTTT. The encoded protein is CAWSVGSGGSYNSPLHF.

This chain links TRBV28 with TRBJ1-2, with D perhaps TRBD1 (5 bases). V was cut by 10 bases and J by 4 bases, with 22 bases left in between. This CDR3 is built from 15 residues. Germline loops: CDR1 MDHEN, CDR2 SYDVKM. The CDR3 spells CAIGWGGRGGYGYTF. DNA of the CDR3: TGTGCCATAGGATGGGGGGGTCGGGGAGGCTATGGCTACACCTTC.

The chain is built from TRBV27 and TRBJ1-5; no clear D. Germline CDR1 MNHEY, CDR2 SMNVEV (reference sequence). V was clipped by 5 bases and J by 10 bases, with 21 bases between them. There are 15 residues in the CDR3. CDR3 nucleotide sequence: TGTGCCAGCAGTCTACGAAGTCCTACAATCAGCCCCCAGCATTTT. This codes for CASSLRSPTISPQHF.

CDR3 nucleotide sequence: TGCGCCAGCAGCCAAGATCTCTACGGGGGCGCGGGAGGTAATGAAAAACTGTTTTTT. Translated: CASSQDLYGGAGGNEKLFF. J is TRBJ1-4 and V is TRBV4-3, with a weak D call TRBD1 (6 bases). V was pared by 0 bases and J by 4 bases, with 21 bases between. Germline V CDR1 and CDR2: LGHNA, YSLEER. CDR3 length equals 19 residues.

This chain links TRBV10-1 with TRBJ1-2, with 9 nucleotides matching TRBD1. V trimming: 2 bases; J trimming: 3 bases; junction bases outside the gene matches: 10. Germline CDR1 WNHNN, CDR2 SYGVQD (reference sequence). This CDR3 has 17 amino acids. The CDR3 region is CASSEIALQGAHYGYTF. In DNA form, the CDR3 reads TGCGCCAGCAGTGAGATAGCCCTACAGGGGGCCCACTATGGCTACACCTTC.

V usage is TRBV9 and J usage is TRBJ2-1, with 11 nucleotides matching TRBD1. V shed 4 bases and J 7 bases; nucleotides not matched to a gene: 10. The CDR3 contains 16 residues. Per germline, CDR1 SGDLS and CDR2 YYNGEE. CDR3 protein: CASSRLGTGGANEQFF. The CDR3, as DNA: TGTGCCAGCAGCCGTCTCGGGACAGGGGGAGCGAATGAGCAGTTCTTC.

The rearrangement uses TRBV14 and TRBJ2-7; tentative D call: TRBD1 (6 bases). Trimming left V 4 bases short and J 0 bases short, with 10 bases between. The germline CDR1 and CDR2 sequences are SGHDN and FVKESK. The CDR3 spans 14 residues. CDR3 in amino acids: CASSLQGFSYEQYF. CDR3 nucleotides: TGTGCCAGCAGCCTACAGGGTTTCTCCTACGAGCAGTACTTC.

This clone was recorded only once. This rearrangement joins TRBV7-6 to TRBJ1-1; D is perhaps TRBD1 (5 bases). CDR3 size: 20 residues. CDR1 and CDR2 from the germline V gene are SGHVS and FNYEAQ. Trimming took off 0 bases at V and 1 base at J, with 24 bases between the two ends. DNA for the CDR3: TGTGCCAGCAGCTTAGCGCGGCAAAGAAGCGGGGGATGGAGGAACACTGAAGCTTTCTTT. This encodes CASSLARQRSGGWRNTEAFF.

The CDR3 bases are TGTGCCAGCTCACCACAGCAGGGTGGCAATCAGCCCCAGCATTTT. This codes for CASSPQQGGNQPQHF. The chain has TRBV18 and TRBJ1-5; D might be TRBD1 (5 bases). Trimming took off 1 base at V and 2 bases at J, with 9 bases between the two ends. Germline V gene data show CDR1 as KGHSH and CDR2 as LQKENI. The CDR3 is 15 residues long.

The chain is built from TRBV10-3 and TRBJ1-4; D uncertain. Looked up from germline, CDR1 is ENHRY and CDR2 is SYGVKD. The germline V and J ends were trimmed by 0 bases and 0 bases, with 5 bases remaining between them. The CDR3 length is 15 residues. CDR3 residues: CAISESKATNEKLFF. CDR3 sequence (DNA): TGTGCCATCAGTGAGTCGAAGGCAACTAATGAAAAACTGTTTTTT.

The rearrangement links TRBV6-1 to TRBJ2-7, with a possible D match to TRBD1 (6 bases). The germline CDR1 and CDR2 sequences are MNHNS and SASEGT. V was clipped by 1 base and J by 5 bases, with 18 bases between them. The length of the CDR3 is 16 residues. The CDR3 region is CASSEVPGTLFHEQYF. The CDR3 DNA sequence: TGTGCCAGCAGTGAAGTGCCCGGGACATTGTTCCACGAGCAGTACTTC.

This clone came up once. The chain recombines TRBV7-2 with TRBJ2-5; 7 bases agree with TRBD1. V shed 5 bases, J shed 5 bases, and the junction held 8 bases outside the gene matches. CDR3 length equals 14 residues. The germline V gene encodes CDR1 SGHTA and CDR2 FQGNSA. DNA for the CDR3: TGTGCCAGCAGCCCCAACAGGGGCAAGGAGACCCAGTACTTC. Translating it yields CASSPNRGKETQYF.

V and J are TRBV19 and TRBJ1-2; 7 nucleotides match TRBD1. Trimming cost V 6 bases and J 0 bases; bases outside gene matches: 7. The CDR3 has 15 amino acids. Germline CDR1 LNHDA, CDR2 SQIVND (reference sequence). CDR3 nucleotide sequence: TGTGCCAGTAGCCGAACAGGGGTAGCTAACTATGGCTACACCTTC. Encoded protein: CASSRTGVANYGYTF.

This sequence joins TRBV7-2 and TRBJ1-1, with D tentatively TRBD1 (5 bases). V lost 1 base and J lost 7, with 10 bases in between. Germline CDR1 is SGHTA and CDR2 is FQGNSA. CDR3 length equals 13 residues. The CDR3: CASSLGRDGEAFF. CDR3 in DNA: TGTGCCAGCAGCTTAGGCCGGGACGGTGAAGCTTTCTTT.

This clone came up once. CDR3 sequence: CASSIGGGRTDTQYF. CDR3 in DNA: TGTGCCAGTAGTATAGGAGGAGGGCGCACAGATACGCAGTATTTT. This chain joins TRBV19 and TRBJ2-3, with D tentatively TRBD2 (6 bases). The germline CDR1 and CDR2 sequences are LNHDA and SQIVND (reference sequence). Deletions cut 1 base from V and 1 base from J, with 9 bases between. The CDR3 has 15 residues.

The V and J genes are TRBV27 and TRBJ2-7; TRBD1 aligns across 8 bases. This CDR3 has 14 amino acids. Germline V gene sequence: CDR1 MNHEY, CDR2 SMNVEV (reference sequence). Trimming at V came to 4 bases and at J to 3 bases, leaving 5 bases not matched to a gene. The CDR3 loop reads CASSYRQGNYEQYF. The CDR3 nucleotides are TGTGCCAGCAGTTACCGACAGGGGAACTACGAGCAGTACTTC.

V gene TRBV29-1 combines with J gene TRBJ1-1, with D possibly being TRBD1 (5 bases). The CDR3 extends over 10 amino acids. CDR1 is SQVTM, CDR2 ANQGSEA, per germline. Trimming removed 4 bases from V and 6 bases from J, with 6 bases in between. This CDR3 reads CSVVTAEAFF. The DNA for the CDR3 is TGCAGCGTTGTGACAGCTGAAGCTTTCTTT. Complete variable domain (other parts from reference TRBV29-1 and TRBJ1-1): SAVISQKPSRDICQRGTSLTIQCQVDSQVTMMFWYRQQPGQSLTLIATANQGSEATYESGFVIDKFPISRPNLTFSTLTVSNMSPEDSSIYLCSVVTAEAFFGQGTRLTVV.

The chain recombines TRBV28 with TRBJ2-3; TRBD1 matches at 7 bases. The CDR3 has 14 residues. With V trimmed by 6 bases and J by 1 base, 4 bases remained unmatched. The germline V gene encodes CDR1 MDHEN and CDR2 SYDVKM. The chain's CDR3 is CASSEGTGTDTQYF. The CDR3 nucleotides read TGTGCCAGCAGCGAGGGGACAGGCACAGATACGCAGTATTTT.

This chain joins TRBV19 and TRBJ1-5; 7 nucleotides align to TRBD1. After removal of 5 bases from V and 1 base from J, the junction contained 11 bases not matched to a gene. The germline V gene encodes CDR1 LNHDA and CDR2 SQIVND (reference sequence). The CDR3 consists of 17 residues. The DNA of the CDR3 is TGTGCCAGTAGTCCTTACAGACAGGGAGGGAGCAATCAGCCCCAGCATTTT. Residues: CASSPYRQGGSNQPQHF.

The V and J genes are TRBV5-4 and TRBJ2-5; 8 bases are a match to TRBD2. Germline V gene lookup returns CDR1 SGHNT and CDR2 YYREEE (reference sequence). The trim removed 2 bases at V and 5 bases at J, leaving 5 bases unmatched. There are 14 residues in the CDR3. The CDR3 loop reads CASSFLAGYETQYF. In DNA form, the CDR3 reads TGTGCCAGCAGCTTCCTAGCGGGTTATGAGACCCAGTACTTC.

The J gene is TRBJ2-3, the V gene TRBV12-5; 14 bases are shared with TRBD2. Germline V gene sequence: CDR1 LGHNT, CDR2 FRNRAP. V trimming: 6 bases; J trimming: 4 bases; junction bases outside the gene matches: 15. This CDR3 has 19 residues. CDR3 nucleotides: TGTGCTAGTGGACGATGGGCCGGGACTAGCGGGAGTGGGGCAGATACGCAGTATTTT. Encoded protein: CASGRWAGTSGSGADTQYF.

The rearrangement links TRBV5-1 to TRBJ1-2; 12 positions agree with TRBD1. The V gene's germline CDR1 is SGHRS and CDR2 YFSETQ. This CDR3 spans 16 amino acids. The J segment lost 8 bases and the V segment lost 0 bases, leaving 8 bases of the junction unmatched. CDR3 residues: CASSLGGTGGAWGYTF. CDR3 nucleotides: TGCGCCAGCAGCTTGGGCGGGACAGGGGGCGCCTGGGGCTACACCTTC.

The rearrangement uses TRBV2 and TRBJ2-3; 12 nucleotides align to TRBD2. Germline V gene lookup returns CDR1 SNHLY and CDR2 FYNNEI. J lost 6 bases, V lost 3 bases, and 1 base had no gene match. There are 14 residues in the CDR3. The CDR3 bases are TGTGCCAGCAGTGACGGGACTAGCGGGGATACGCAGTATTTT. Protein: CASSDGTSGDTQYF.

The genes are TRBV12-5 and TRBJ2-3, with D tentatively TRBD2 (7 bases). CDR1 and CDR2 (germline): LGHNT, FRNRAP. V lost 6 bases, J lost 3 bases, and 25 bases lay in between. This CDR3 spans 18 amino acids. CDR3 sequence (DNA): TGTGCTAGTGGCAGAAATGGGGGAGGGGGGGCGCGGACAGATACGCAGTATTTT. The encoded protein is CASGRNGGGGARTDTQYF.

The rearrangement uses TRBV28 and TRBJ2-7, with 9 positions matching TRBD1. The CDR3 loop spans 16 amino acids. Trimming at V came to 4 bases and at J to 5 bases, leaving 12 bases not matched to a gene. Germline values: CDR1 MDHEN, CDR2 SYDVKM. CDR3 in amino acids: CASSYTVGTGRHEQYF. The CDR3 DNA reads TGTGCCAGCAGTTATACTGTAGGGACAGGGAGGCACGAGCAGTACTTC.

The V gene is TRBV19, the J gene TRBJ1-5, with 7 bases aligning to TRBD1. V was clipped by 0 bases and J by 2 bases; unmatched bases: 25. The CDR3 runs to 23 residues. The germline V gene has CDR1 LNHDA and CDR2 SQIVND (reference sequence). CDR3 coding DNA: TGTGCCAGTAGTATAGACCTAAGAAGGGGGCGGGGCGGCGGGAATGGTGGCAATCAGCCCCAGCATTTT. Translating it yields CASSIDLRRGRGGGNGGNQPQHF.